The TCR beta chain under discussion was sequenced for a study of molecular identifiers for immune sequencing clone quantification. The wider study: In the replicates, RNA derived from around 18,000 or 91,000 naive CD8 cells was divided into five parts, and four were sequenced.

This clonotype was detected many times. As yet, its antigen is unknown. Germline V gene data show CDR1 as LGHNA and CDR2 as YSLEER. The CDR3 contains 14 residues. The trim removed 1 base at V and 8 bases at J, leaving 5 bases unmatched. Previously described methods with listed TCR primers produced the bulk TCR libraries. TCRdb fed the PCR reads into MiXCR, producing one record per CDR3 protein. The sample holds 37,000 or so distinct CDR3 sequences, roughly 22% seen once. Study-wide findings and caveats: Shared barcodes on identical TCR molecules could underestimate the sizes of highly expanded clones.

The sequence was obtained from a human donor in good health. Some libraries in this study had Jurkat cell RNA spiked in. Sequenced material: naive CD8+ T cells from blood, with Jurkat cell RNA spiked in. Documented subset: FACS-sorted CD8+CD4-CCR7+CD45RA+ naive T cells. The chain combines TRBV4-3 with TRBJ1-3, with TRBD1 identical over 7 bases. CDR3 in amino acids: CASSQARGRYTIYF. CDR3 sequence (DNA): TGCGCCAGCAGCCAAGCGAGGGGGCGGTACACCATATATTTT.